The clone carrying this T cell receptor (beta chain) occurred a few times. Per the authors' pipeline: Amplification of reference gene primers was used by the study to estimate nucleated cell counts. Assay used: immunoSEQ multiplex PCR; TCRdb lists only in-frame clones, some missing. The V and J calls and the clone size are those of that table, but D and trimming were determined from the DNA. The table lists about 200,000 clones, approximately 84% of them singletons. The sample comes from a study of blood T cell repertoires in COVID-19. For the study at large: Samples taken during acute and convalescent COVID-19 were collected in the United States, Italy and Spain. Sample material is recorded as cDNA or gDNA derived from T cells, B-cell-depleted T cells, or PBMCs.

The germline V and J ends were trimmed by 4 bases and 2 bases, with 15 bases remaining between them. From germline, CDR1 is LGHDT and CDR2 YNNKEL (reference sequence). CDR3 size: 16 residues. Sequencing used peripheral blood. The receptor was isolated from a woman aged 80 or over with acute or convalescent COVID-19. The V gene is TRBV3-1 (or the pseudogene TRBV3-2), the J gene TRBJ2-4; possible D gene TRBD1, 5 bases. The CDR3: CASSPRVTFTKNIQYF. The CDR3 nucleotides are TGTGCCAGCAGCCCCAGGGTGACTTTTACCAAAAACATTCAGTACTTC.